This T cell receptor beta chain derives from a study of T cell responses to AZD1222 COVID-19 vaccine. Pooled together were second doses at about 4 or about 12 weeks. Study-wide findings and caveats: Among vaccine-associated CD4 TCRs, coverage spanned spike, with dominance at 160-218 and 743-854. Donors were largely white British and mainly female; clonal diversity was possibly underestimated.

Libraries were prepared by immunoSEQ multiplex PCR; TCRdb keeps only in-frame clonotypes and omits some of them. Altogether about 110,000 clones are present, 75% to 95% being singletons, with the ten largest covering 6.2%. Details on this clone: Its specificity is unknown.

The receptor was isolated from an adult who received the AZD1222 COVID-19 vaccine. Sequencing was performed on peripheral blood, taken 28 days after the second AZD1222 dose.

CDR3 protein: CASMGPTEFTEAFF. The CDR3 DNA is TGTGCCAGCATGGGACCCACTGAATTCACTGAAGCTTTCTTT. The V and J genes are TRBV2 and TRBJ1-1, with D perhaps matching TRBD1 (5 bases). Trimming shortened V by 7 bases and J by 4 bases, and 16 bases separated the two germline ends. CDR3 length equals 14 residues. CDR1 is SNHLY, CDR2 FYNNEI, per germline.